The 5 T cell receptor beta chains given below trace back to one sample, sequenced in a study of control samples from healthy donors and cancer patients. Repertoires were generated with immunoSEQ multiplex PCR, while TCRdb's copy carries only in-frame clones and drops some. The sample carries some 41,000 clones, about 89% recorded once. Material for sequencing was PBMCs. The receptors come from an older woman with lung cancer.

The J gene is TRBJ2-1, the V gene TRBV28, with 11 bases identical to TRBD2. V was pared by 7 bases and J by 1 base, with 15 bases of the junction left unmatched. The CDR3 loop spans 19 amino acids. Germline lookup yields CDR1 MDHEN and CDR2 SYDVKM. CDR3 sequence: CASTPPGLAVSLSYNEQFF. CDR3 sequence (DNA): TGTGCCAGCACACCTCCGGGACTAGCGGTATCCCTTTCCTACAATGAGCAGTTCTTC.

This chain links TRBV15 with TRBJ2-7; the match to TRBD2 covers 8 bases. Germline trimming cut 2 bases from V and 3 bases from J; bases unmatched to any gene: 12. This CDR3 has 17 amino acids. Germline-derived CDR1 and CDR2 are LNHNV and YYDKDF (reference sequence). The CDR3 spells CATSRSPSGSNLYEQYF. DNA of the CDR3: TGTGCCACCAGCAGATCCCCGAGCGGGAGCAACCTCTACGAGCAGTACTTC. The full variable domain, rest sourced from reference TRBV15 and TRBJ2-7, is DAMVIQNPRYQVTQFGKPVTLSCSQTLNHNVMYWYQQKSSQAPKLLFHYYDKDFNNEADTPDNFQSRRPNTSFCFLDIRSPGLGDTAMYLCATSRSPSGSNLYEQYFGPGTRLTVT.

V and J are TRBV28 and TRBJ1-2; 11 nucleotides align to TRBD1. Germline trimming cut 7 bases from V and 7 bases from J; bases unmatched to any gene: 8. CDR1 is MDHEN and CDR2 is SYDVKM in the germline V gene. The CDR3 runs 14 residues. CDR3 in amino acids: CASNLDRGLGGYTF. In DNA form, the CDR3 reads TGTGCCAGCAATTTGGACAGGGGGCTTGGTGGCTACACCTTC.

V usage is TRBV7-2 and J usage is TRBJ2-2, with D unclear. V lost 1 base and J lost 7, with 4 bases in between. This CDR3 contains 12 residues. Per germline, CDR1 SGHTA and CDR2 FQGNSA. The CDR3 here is CASSLEVGELFF. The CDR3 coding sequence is TGTGCCAGCAGCTTAGAGGTCGGGGAGCTGTTTTTT.

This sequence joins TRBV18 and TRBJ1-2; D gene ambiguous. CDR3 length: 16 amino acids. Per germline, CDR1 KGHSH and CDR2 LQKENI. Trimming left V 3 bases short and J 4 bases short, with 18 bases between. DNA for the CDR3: TGTGCCAGCTCACCCTCGATAGGTACGCTTAGCTATGGCTACACCTTC. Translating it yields CASSPSIGTLSYGYTF. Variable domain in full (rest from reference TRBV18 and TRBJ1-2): NAGVMQNPRHLVRRRGQEARLRCSPMKGHSHVYWYRQLPEEGLKFMVYLQKENIIDESGMPKERFSAEFPKEGPSILRIQQVVRGDSAAYFCASSPSIGTLSYGYTFGSGTRLTVV.